The clone carrying this TCR beta chain occurred a few times. This specimen belongs to a study of chronic HIV infection and antiretroviral therapy. TCRdb reanalysed the 5' RACE reads using MiXCR and keeps one entry per CDR3 protein. The table records more than 25,000 distinct CDR3 sequences, more than 7.5% of them present only once. From germline, CDR1 is LGHDT and CDR2 YNNKEL (reference sequence). The CDR3 totals 14 residues. Trimming cost V 2 bases and J 2 bases, with 10 bases left between them. This TCR derives from an adult who had HIV and had not received antiretroviral therapy, or was an uninfected healthy control (not recorded which). The chain joins TRBV3-1 to TRBJ2-7; tentatively, D is TRBD2 (6 bases). Sequencing was performed on peripheral blood. CDR3 nucleotide sequence: TGTGCCAGCAGCCAAACGGGGACTGCCTACGAGCAGTACTTC. It encodes CASSQTGTAYEQYF.